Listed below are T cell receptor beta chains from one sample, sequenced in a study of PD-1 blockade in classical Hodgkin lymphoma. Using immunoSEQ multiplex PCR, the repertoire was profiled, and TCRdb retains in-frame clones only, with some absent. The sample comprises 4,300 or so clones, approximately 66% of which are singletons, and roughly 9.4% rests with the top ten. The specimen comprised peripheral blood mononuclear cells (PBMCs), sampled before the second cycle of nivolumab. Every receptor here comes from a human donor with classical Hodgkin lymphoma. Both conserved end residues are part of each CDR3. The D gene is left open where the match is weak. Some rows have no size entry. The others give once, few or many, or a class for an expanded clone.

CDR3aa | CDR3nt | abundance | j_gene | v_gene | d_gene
CASSFSQGATEKLFF | TGTGCCAGCAGCTTTTCACAGGGGGCGACCGAAAAACTGTTTTTT | . | TRBJ1-4 | TRBV7-2 | TRBD1
CAWSTRGGAGETQYF | TGTGCCTGGAGTACGCGTGGGGGGGCTGGGGAGACCCAGTACTTC | . | TRBJ2-5 | TRBV30 | .
CASSKGIAEQFF | TGTGCCAGCAGCAAAGGGATAGCGGAGCAGTTCTTC | . | TRBJ2-1 | TRBV21-1 | .
CASSPGLVETQYF | TGTGCCAGCAGCCCGGGACTAGTGGAGACCCAGTACTTC | few | TRBJ2-5 | TRBV7-3 | TRBD2
CARRILDRGSDGELFF | TGTGCCAGAAGGATTCTAGACAGGGGTAGTGACGGGGAGCTGTTTTTT | medium-sized | TRBJ2-2 | TRBV5-3 | TRBD1
CASSKQGATYNEQFF | TGTGCCAGTAGTAAGCAGGGGGCAACGTACAATGAGCAGTTCTTC | large | TRBJ2-1 | TRBV19 | TRBD1
CASSMFAGGGTYEQYF | TGTGCCAGTAGTATGTTCGCCGGCGGGGGCACCTACGAGCAGTACTTC | medium-sized | TRBJ2-7 | TRBV19 | .
CASAGGRGNEQFF | TGTGCCAGCGCCGGGGGGCGCGGCAATGAGCAGTTCTTC | . | TRBJ2-1 | TRBV9 | .
CASSTRADWGTQYF | TGTGCCAGCAGCACCCGAGCGGACTGGGGGACCCAGTACTTC | . | TRBJ2-5 | TRBV7-2 | .
CASSLRSGELFF | TGTGCCAGCAGCTTAAGAAGCGGGGAGCTGTTTTTT | few | TRBJ2-2 | TRBV7-3 | .
CSARRLETQYF | TGCAGTGCTAGACGCTTAGAGACCCAGTACTTC | few | TRBJ2-5 | TRBV20-1 | .
CSAHHNEQFF | TGCAGTGCTCACCACAATGAGCAGTTCTTC | medium-sized | TRBJ2-1 | TRBV20-1 | .
CASSYSGTGSYEQYF | TGTGCCAGCAGTTACTCCGGGACGGGATCCTACGAGCAGTACTTC | . | TRBJ2-7 | TRBV6-6 | .
CASSQDLTSGRSSYNEQFF | TGCGCCAGCAGCCAGGATTTAACTAGCGGGAGGAGCTCCTACAATGAGCAGTTCTTC | . | TRBJ2-1 | TRBV4-3 | TRBD2
CASSKAEGLMEETQYF | TGTGCCAGCAGCAAAGCCGAGGGGTTAATGGAAGAGACCCAGTACTTC | few | TRBJ2-5 | TRBV21-1 | .
CASSITGSNQPQHF | TGTGCCAGTAGTATAACGGGGTCCAATCAGCCCCAGCATTTT | . | TRBJ1-5 | TRBV19 | .
CAWGAGGGYEQYF | TGTGCCTGGGGAGCGGGAGGGGGCTACGAGCAGTACTTC | few | TRBJ2-7 | TRBV30 | TRBD2
CSVSQGSSYEQYF | TGCAGCGTCTCACAGGGGAGCTCCTACGAGCAGTACTTC | . | TRBJ2-7 | TRBV29-1 | TRBD1
CASRETGRNYGYTF | TGTGCCAGCAGAGAGACAGGGCGGAACTATGGCTACACCTTC | . | TRBJ1-2 | TRBV28 | TRBD1
CASSPLAGEETQYF | TGTGCCAGCTCACCACTAGCGGGGGAAGAGACCCAGTACTTC | once | TRBJ2-5 | TRBV18 | TRBD2
CASTGDKSYEQYF | TGTGCCAGCACCGGGGACAAATCCTACGAGCAGTACTTC | . | TRBJ2-7 | TRBV5-8 | .
CASSLGGKYEQYF | TGTGCCAGCAGCTTGGGGGGCAAGTACGAGCAGTACTTC | . | TRBJ2-7 | TRBV5-4 | .
CASSVRGGMNTEAFF | TGTGCCAGCAGCGTAAGGGGGGGCATGAACACTGAAGCTTTCTTT | . | TRBJ1-1 | TRBV7-2 | .
CASSFGTGELFF | TGTGCCAGCAGCTTCGGGACCGGGGAGCTGTTTTTT | . | TRBJ2-2 | TRBV7-3 | .
CASSPGSRLSDTQYF | TGTGCCAGCAGCCCAGGGTCCAGACTCTCAGATACGCAGTATTTT | few | TRBJ2-3 | TRBV9 | .
CSVAGLRGTYEQYF | TGCAGCGTTGCCGGGCTCCGGGGGACCTACGAGCAGTACTTC | . | TRBJ2-7 | TRBV29-1 | .
CASSTSGQPQHF | TGTGCCAGCAGTACATCTGGTCAGCCCCAGCATTTT | few | TRBJ1-5 | TRBV28 | .
CASSIRSLFYEQYF | TGTGCCAGTAGTATTCGGAGCCTTTTCTACGAGCAGTACTTC | . | TRBJ2-7 | TRBV19 | .
CASSGPDRPTAGANVLTF | TGTGCCAGCAGTGGACCGGACAGGCCCACAGCGGGGGCCAACGTCCTGACTTTC | . | TRBJ2-6 | TRBV2 | TRBD1
CASSVATRNTGELFF | TGTGCCAGCAGCGTAGCTACGCGGAACACCGGGGAGCTGTTTTTT | . | TRBJ2-2 | TRBV9 | .
CASSLLDTASPLHF | TGTGCCAGCAGTTTGCTGGACACGGCTTCACCCCTCCACTTT | . | TRBJ1-6 | TRBV27 | .
CASSFGRNEQFF | TGTGCCAGCAGCTTTGGCCGGAATGAGCAGTTCTTC | . | TRBJ2-1 | TRBV5-4 | .
CASSYARGGGYGYTF | TGTGCCAGCAGTTATGCGAGGGGAGGTGGCTATGGCTACACCTTC | . | TRBJ1-2 | TRBV6-5 | .
CASSAGLAGGAEAKNIQYF | TGTGCCAGCAGCGCGGGACTAGCGGGCGGCGCGGAGGCAAAAAACATTCAGTACTTC | . | TRBJ2-4 | TRBV11-3 | TRBD2
CASSLLLVGGELFF | TGTGCCAGCAGCTTACTCTTGGTGGGGGGGGAGCTGTTTTTT | . | TRBJ2-2 | TRBV7-6 | .